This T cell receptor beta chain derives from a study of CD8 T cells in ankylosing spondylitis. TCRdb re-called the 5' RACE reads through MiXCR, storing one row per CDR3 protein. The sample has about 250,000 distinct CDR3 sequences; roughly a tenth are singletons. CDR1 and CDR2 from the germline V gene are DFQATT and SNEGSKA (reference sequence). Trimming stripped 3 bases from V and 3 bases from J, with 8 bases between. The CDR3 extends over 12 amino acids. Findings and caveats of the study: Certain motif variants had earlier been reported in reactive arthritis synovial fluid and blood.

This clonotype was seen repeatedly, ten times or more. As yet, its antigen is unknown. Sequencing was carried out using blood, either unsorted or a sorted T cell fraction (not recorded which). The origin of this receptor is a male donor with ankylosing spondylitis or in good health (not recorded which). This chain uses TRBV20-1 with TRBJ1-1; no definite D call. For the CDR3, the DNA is TGCAGTGCTAGGCGATGGGACACTGAAGCTTTCTTT. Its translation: CSARRWDTEAFF.